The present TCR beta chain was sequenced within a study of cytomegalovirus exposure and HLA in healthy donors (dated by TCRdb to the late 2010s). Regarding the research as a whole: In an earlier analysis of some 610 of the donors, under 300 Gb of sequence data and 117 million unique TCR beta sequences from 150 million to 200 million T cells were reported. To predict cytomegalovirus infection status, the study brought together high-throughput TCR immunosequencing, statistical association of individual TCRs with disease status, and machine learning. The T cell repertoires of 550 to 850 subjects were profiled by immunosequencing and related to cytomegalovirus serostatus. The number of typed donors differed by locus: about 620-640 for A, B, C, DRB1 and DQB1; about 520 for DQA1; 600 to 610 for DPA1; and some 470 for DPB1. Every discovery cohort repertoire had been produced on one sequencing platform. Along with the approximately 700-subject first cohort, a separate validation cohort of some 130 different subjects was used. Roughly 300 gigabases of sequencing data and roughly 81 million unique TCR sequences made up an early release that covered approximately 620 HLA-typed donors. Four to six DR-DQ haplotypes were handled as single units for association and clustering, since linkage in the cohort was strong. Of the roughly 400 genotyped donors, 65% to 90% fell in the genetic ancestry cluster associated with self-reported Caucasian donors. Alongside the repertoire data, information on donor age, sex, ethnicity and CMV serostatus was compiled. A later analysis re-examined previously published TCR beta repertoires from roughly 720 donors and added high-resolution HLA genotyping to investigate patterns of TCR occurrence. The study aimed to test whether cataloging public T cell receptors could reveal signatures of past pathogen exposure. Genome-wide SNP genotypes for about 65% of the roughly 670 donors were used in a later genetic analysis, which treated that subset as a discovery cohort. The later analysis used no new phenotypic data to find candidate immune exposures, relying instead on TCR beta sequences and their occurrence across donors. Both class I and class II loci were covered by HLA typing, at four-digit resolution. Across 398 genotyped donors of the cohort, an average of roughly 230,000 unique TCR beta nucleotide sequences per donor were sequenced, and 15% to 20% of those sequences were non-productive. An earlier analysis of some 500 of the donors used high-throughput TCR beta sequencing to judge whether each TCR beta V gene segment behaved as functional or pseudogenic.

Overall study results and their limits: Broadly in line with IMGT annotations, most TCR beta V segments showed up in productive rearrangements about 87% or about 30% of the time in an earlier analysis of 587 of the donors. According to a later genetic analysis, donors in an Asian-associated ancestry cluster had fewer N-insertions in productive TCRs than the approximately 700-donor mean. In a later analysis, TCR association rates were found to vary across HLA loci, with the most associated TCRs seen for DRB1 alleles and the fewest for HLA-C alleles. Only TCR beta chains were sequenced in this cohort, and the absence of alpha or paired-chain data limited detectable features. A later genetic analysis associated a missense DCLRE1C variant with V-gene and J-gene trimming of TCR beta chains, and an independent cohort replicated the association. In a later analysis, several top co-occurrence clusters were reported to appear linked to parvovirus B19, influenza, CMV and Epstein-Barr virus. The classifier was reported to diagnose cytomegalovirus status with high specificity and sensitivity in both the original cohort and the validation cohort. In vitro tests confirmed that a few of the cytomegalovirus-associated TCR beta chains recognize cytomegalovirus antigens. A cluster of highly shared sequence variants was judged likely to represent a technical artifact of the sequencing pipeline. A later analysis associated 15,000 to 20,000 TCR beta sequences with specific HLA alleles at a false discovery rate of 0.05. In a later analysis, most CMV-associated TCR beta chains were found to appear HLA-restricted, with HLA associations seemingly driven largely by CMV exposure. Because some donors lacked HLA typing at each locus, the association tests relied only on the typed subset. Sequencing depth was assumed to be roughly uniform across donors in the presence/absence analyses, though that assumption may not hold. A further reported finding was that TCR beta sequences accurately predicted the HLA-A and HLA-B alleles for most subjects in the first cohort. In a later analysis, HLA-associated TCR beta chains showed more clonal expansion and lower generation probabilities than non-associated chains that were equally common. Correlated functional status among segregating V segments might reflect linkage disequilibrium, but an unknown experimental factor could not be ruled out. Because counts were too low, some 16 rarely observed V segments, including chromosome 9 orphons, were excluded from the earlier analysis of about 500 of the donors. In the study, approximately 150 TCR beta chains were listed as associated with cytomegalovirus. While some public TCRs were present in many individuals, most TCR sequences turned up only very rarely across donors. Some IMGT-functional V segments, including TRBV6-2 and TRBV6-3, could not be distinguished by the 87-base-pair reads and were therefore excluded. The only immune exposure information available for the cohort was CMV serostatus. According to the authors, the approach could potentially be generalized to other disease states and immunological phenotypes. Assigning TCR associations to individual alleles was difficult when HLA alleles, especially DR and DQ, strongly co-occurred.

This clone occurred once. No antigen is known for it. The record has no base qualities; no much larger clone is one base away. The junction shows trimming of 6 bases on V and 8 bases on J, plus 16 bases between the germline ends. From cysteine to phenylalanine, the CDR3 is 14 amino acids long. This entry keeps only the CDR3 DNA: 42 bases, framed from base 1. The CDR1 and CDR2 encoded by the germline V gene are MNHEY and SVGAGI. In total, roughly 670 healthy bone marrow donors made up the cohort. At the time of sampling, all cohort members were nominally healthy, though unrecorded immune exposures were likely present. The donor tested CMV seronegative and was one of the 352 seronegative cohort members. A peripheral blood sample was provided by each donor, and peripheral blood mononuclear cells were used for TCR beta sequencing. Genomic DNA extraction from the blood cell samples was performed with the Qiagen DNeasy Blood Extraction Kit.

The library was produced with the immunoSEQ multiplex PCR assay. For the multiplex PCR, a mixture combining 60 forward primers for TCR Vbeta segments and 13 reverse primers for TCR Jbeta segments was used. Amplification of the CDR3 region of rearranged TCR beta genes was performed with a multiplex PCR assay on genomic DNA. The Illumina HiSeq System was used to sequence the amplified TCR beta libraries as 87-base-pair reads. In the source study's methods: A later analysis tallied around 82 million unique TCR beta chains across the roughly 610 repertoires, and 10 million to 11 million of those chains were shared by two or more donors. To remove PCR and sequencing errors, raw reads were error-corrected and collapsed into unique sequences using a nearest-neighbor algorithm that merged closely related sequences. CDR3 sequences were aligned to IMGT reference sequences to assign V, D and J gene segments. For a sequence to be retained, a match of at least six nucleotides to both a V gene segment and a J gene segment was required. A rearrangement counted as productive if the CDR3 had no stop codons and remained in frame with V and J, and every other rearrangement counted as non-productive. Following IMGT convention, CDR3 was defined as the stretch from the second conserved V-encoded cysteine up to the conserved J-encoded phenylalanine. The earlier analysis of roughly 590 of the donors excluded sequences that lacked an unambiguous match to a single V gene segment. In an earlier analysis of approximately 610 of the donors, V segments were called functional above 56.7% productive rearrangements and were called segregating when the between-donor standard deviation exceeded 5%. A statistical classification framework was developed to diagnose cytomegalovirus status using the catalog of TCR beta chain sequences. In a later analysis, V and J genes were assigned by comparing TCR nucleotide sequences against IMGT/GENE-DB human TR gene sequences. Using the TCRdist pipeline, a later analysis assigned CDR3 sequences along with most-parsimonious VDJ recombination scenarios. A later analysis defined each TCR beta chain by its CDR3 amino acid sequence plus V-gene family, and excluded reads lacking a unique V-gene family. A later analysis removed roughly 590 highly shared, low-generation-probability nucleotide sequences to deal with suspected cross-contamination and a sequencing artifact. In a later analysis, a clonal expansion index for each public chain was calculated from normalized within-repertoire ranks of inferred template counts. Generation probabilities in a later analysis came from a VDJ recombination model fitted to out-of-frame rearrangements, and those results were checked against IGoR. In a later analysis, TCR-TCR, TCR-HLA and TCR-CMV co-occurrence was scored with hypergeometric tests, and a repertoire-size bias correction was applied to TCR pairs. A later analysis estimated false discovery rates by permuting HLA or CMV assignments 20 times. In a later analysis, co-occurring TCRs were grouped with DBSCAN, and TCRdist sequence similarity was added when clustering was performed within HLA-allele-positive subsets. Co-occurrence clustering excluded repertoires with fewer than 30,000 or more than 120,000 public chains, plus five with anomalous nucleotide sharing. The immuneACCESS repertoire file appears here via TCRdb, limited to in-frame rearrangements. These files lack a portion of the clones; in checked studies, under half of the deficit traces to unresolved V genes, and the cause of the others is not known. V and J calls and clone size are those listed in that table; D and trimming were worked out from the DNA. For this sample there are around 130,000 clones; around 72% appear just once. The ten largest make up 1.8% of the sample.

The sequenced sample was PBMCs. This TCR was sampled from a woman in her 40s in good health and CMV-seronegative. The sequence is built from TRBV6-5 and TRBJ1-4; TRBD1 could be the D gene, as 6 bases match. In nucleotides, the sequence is TGTGCCAGCAGCAGAAGACAGGTCCTGGAAAAACTGTTTTTT. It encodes CASSRRQVLEKLFF.